The T cell receptor (beta chain) described here comes from a study of shared clonotypes between healthy human individuals. CD45RO negativity and positive selection for CCR7 defined naive CD8 cells, a population that excluded terminally differentiated effector memory CD45RA+ cells. The data were produced by immunoSEQ multiplex PCR, yet TCRdb's version contains in-frame clones alone and is incomplete. The table has 660,000 or so clones, about 96% seen once. CDR1 and CDR2 from the germline V gene are MNHEY and SMNVEV (reference sequence). There are 17 residues in the CDR3. Trimming took 5 bases from V and 4 from J; bases not matched to a gene: 12.

Sample: naive CD8+ T cells sorted from blood. The chain links TRBV27 to TRBJ2-1, with TRBD2 matching over 9 bases. The TCR was taken from a woman in her twenties or thirties in good health. CDR3 residues: CASSPLLSGSGYNEQFF. In DNA form, the CDR3 reads TGTGCCAGCAGTCCCCTCCTTAGCGGGAGTGGTTACAATGAGCAGTTCTTC.